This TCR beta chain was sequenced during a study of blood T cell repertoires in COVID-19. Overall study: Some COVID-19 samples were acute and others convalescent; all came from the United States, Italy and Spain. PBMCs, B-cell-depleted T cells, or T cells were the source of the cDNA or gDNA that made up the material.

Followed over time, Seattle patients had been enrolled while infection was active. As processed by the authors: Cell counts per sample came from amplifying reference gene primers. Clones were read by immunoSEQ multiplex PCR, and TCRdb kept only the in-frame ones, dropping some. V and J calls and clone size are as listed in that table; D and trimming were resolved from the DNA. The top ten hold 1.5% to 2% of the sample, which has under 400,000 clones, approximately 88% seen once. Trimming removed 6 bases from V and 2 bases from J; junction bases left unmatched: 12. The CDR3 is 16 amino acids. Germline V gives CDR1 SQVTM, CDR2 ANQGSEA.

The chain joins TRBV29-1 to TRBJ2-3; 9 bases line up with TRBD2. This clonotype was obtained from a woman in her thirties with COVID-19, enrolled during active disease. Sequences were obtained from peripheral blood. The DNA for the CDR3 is TGCAGCGTGGGGACCCGACTAGCGGACTTCACAGATACGCAGTATTTT. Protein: CSVGTRLADFTDTQYF.